These T cell receptor beta chains were read from a single sample in a study of T cell responses to AZD1222 COVID-19 vaccine. The protocol was immunoSEQ multiplex PCR, while the TCRdb copy is restricted to in-frame clones and leaves out a portion. This sample yields around 130,000 clones, of which about 94% are seen a single time; around 7% belongs to the top ten. Sequencing was performed on peripheral blood, taken on day 0 of AZD1222 vaccination. All receptors come from an adult in good health. The CDR3 runs from the conserved cysteine through the conserved F or W. A D gene is named only where the DNA matches it firmly. Clone size appears in some rows only: once, few, many, or a class for an expanded clone.

V: TRBV7-9
size: .
D: TRBD1
J: TRBJ2-5
CDR3: CASSLGTGGQETQYF
DNA: TGTGCCAGCAGCTTAGGGACAGGGGGCCAAGAGACCCAGTACTTC

V: TRBV4-1
size: .
D: TRBD2
J: TRBJ2-1
CDR3: CASSPLAGGSYNEQFF
DNA: TGCGCCAGCAGCCCGTTAGCGGGAGGCTCCTACAATGAGCAGTTCTTC

V: TRBV12-3/TRBV12-4
size: few
D: .
J: TRBJ1-3
CDR3: CASTGSGNTIYF
DNA: TGTGCCAGCACGGGCTCTGGAAACACCATATATTTT

V: TRBV7-9
size: .
D: .
J: TRBJ1-1
CDR3: CASGGSLRDEVNTEAFF
DNA: TGTGCCAGCGGGGGTTCGTTGAGGGATGAAGTGAACACTGAAGCTTTCTTT

V: TRBV30
size: .
D: .
J: TRBJ2-3
CDR3: CAWKGRPDMYF
DNA: TGTGCCTGGAAAGGGAGGCCCGATATGTATTTT

V: TRBV9
size: .
D: TRBD1
J: TRBJ1-2
CDR3: CASSTPGGEAGYTF
DNA: TGTGCCAGCAGCACTCCAGGGGGGGAGGCGGGCTACACCTTC

V: TRBV19
size: .
D: .
J: TRBJ2-1
CDR3: CASIVQALRNEQFF
DNA: TGTGCCAGTATCGTCCAGGCCCTTCGTAATGAGCAGTTCTTC

V: TRBV5-1
size: .
D: TRBD1
J: TRBJ2-7
CDR3: CASSSGTGAYEQYF
DNA: TGCGCCAGCAGCTCCGGGACAGGGGCCTACGAGCAGTACTTC

V: TRBV7-8
size: .
D: TRBD2
J: TRBJ2-7
CDR3: CASSLTTSGTSSYEQYF
DNA: TGTGCCAGCAGCTTGACGACTAGCGGGACCAGCTCCTACGAGCAGTACTTC

V: TRBV5-1
size: .
D: .
J: TRBJ2-5
CDR3: CASSSLKAGQETQYF
DNA: TGCGCCAGCAGCTCGCTGAAAGCGGGTCAAGAGACCCAGTACTTC

V: TRBV10-3
size: .
D: .
J: TRBJ1-4
CDR3: CAISEQGGTNEKLFF
DNA: TGTGCCATCAGTGAGCAGGGAGGTACTAATGAAAAACTGTTTTTT

V: TRBV5-1
size: few
D: .
J: TRBJ2-7
CDR3: CASSFLGTVSSYEQYF
DNA: TGCGCCAGCAGCTTCTTAGGGACGGTAAGCTCCTACGAGCAGTACTTC

V: TRBV6-5
size: .
D: .
J: TRBJ1-2
CDR3: CASTLTANYGYTF
DNA: TGTGCCAGCACCCTGACAGCTAACTATGGCTACACCTTC

V: TRBV6-2/TRBV6-3
size: .
D: .
J: TRBJ2-5
CDR3: CASSYSTRGQETQYF
DNA: TGTGCCAGCAGTTACTCCACCAGGGGACAAGAGACCCAGTACTTC

V: TRBV5-1
size: .
D: .
J: TRBJ2-1
CDR3: CASSFGPPPYNEQFF
DNA: TGCGCCAGCAGCTTTGGCCCGCCACCTTACAATGAGCAGTTCTTC

V: TRBV5-5
size: .
D: .
J: TRBJ2-3
CDR3: CASSLGRDTQYF
DNA: TGTGCCAGCAGCTTGGGGCGGGATACGCAGTATTTT

V: TRBV5-8
size: .
D: .
J: TRBJ1-2
CDR3: CASSLSQGNYGYTF
DNA: TGTGCCAGCAGCCTCAGCCAGGGCAACTATGGCTACACCTTC

V: TRBV14
size: .
D: .
J: TRBJ2-1
CDR3: CASSQEGTAKARHEQFF
DNA: TGTGCCAGCAGCCAAGAAGGAACAGCCAAAGCTAGGCACGAGCAGTTCTTC

V: TRBV5-1
size: .
D: TRBD2
J: TRBJ2-1
CDR3: CASRPGLAGGPQNEQFF
DNA: TGCGCCAGCAGACCGGGACTAGCGGGCGGCCCCCAGAATGAGCAGTTCTTC

V: TRBV5-1
size: once
D: TRBD2
J: TRBJ2-1
CDR3: CASSFPIAGGPYNEQFF
DNA: TGCGCCAGCAGCTTTCCCATAGCGGGAGGACCTTACAATGAGCAGTTCTTC

V: TRBV18
size: .
D: .
J: TRBJ2-1
CDR3: CASSPPRGRGSYNEQFF
DNA: TGTGCCAGCTCACCACCGAGGGGGAGAGGTTCCTACAATGAGCAGTTCTTC

V: TRBV7-9
size: .
D: TRBD1
J: TRBJ2-7
CDR3: CASSRDRGYEQYF
DNA: TGTGCCAGCAGCCGGGACAGGGGATACGAGCAGTACTTC

V: TRBV5-8
size: .
D: .
J: TRBJ2-2
CDR3: CASRPKGRNTGELFF
DNA: TGTGCCAGCAGGCCCAAAGGCCGGAACACCGGGGAGCTGTTTTTT

V: TRBV6-5
size: .
D: TRBD1
J: TRBJ2-7
CDR3: CASSSDRGGHEQYF
DNA: TGTGCCAGCAGTTCGGACAGGGGGGGGCACGAGCAGTACTTC

V: TRBV2
size: .
D: .
J: TRBJ2-2
CDR3: CASRLKAGVTGELFF
DNA: TGTGCCAGCAGATTGAAGGCAGGGGTCACCGGGGAGCTGTTTTTT

V: TRBV6-1
size: .
D: .
J: TRBJ1-1
CDR3: CASSEALWTAAFF
DNA: TGTGCCAGCAGTGAAGCGCTTTGGACAGCTGCTTTCTTT

V: TRBV14
size: few
D: .
J: TRBJ1-6
CDR3: CASSQDQRYSPLHF
DNA: TGTGCCAGCAGCCAAGACCAGAGGTATTCACCCCTCCACTTT

V: TRBV24-1
size: .
D: TRBD2
J: TRBJ2-3
CDR3: CATSDPGTSGRTDTQYF
DNA: TGTGCCACCAGTGATCCAGGGACTAGCGGGAGGACAGATACGCAGTATTTT

V: TRBV10-2
size: .
D: TRBD2
J: TRBJ2-3
CDR3: CASTRFWGGTSESRTDTQYF
DNA: TGCGCCAGCACGAGATTCTGGGGCGGGACTAGTGAGAGTCGCACAGATACGCAGTATTTT

V: TRBV5-6
size: once
D: .
J: TRBJ2-2
CDR3: CASSLTGNTGELFF
DNA: TGTGCCAGCAGCTTAACAGGGAACACCGGGGAGCTGTTTTTT

V: TRBV27
size: .
D: TRBD2
J: TRBJ2-7
CDR3: CASSLVGLAAYEQYF
DNA: TGTGCCAGCAGTTTGGTAGGACTAGCGGCCTACGAGCAGTACTTC

V: TRBV11-3
size: .
D: TRBD2
J: TRBJ2-1
CDR3: CASSLGPGTSPIGEQFF
DNA: TGTGCCAGCAGCTTAGGGCCCGGGACTAGCCCGATTGGTGAGCAGTTCTTC

V: TRBV28
size: .
D: .
J: TRBJ1-1
CDR3: CASTSGWDTEAFF
DNA: TGTGCCAGCACCTCGGGATGGGACACTGAAGCTTTCTTT

V: TRBV2
size: .
D: .
J: TRBJ2-7
CDR3: CASSGQGGPTYEQYF
DNA: TGTGCCAGCAGTGGACAGGGAGGCCCCACCTACGAGCAGTACTTC

V: TRBV28
size: once
D: TRBD2
J: TRBJ2-1
CDR3: CASSPFSGRIYNEQFF
DNA: TGTGCCAGCAGCCCATTTAGCGGGAGAATTTATAATGAGCAGTTCTTC

V: TRBV7-9
size: .
D: TRBD2
J: TRBJ2-3
CDR3: CASSLPGLAGGEEYF
DNA: TGTGCCAGCAGCTTACCGGGACTAGCGGGAGGGGAAGAGTATTTT

V: TRBV30
size: .
D: .
J: TRBJ1-5
CDR3: CAWSREGNQPQHF
DNA: TGTGCCTGGAGCAGGGAGGGCAATCAGCCCCAGCATTTT

V: TRBV2
size: .
D: TRBD1
J: TRBJ1-2
CDR3: CASSRTGTGSNYGYTF
DNA: TGTGCCAGCAGTCGTACCGGGACAGGTTCTAACTATGGCTACACCTTC

V: TRBV9
size: .
D: TRBD2
J: TRBJ2-1
CDR3: CASSVLAGHYNEQFF
DNA: TGTGCCAGCAGCGTACTAGCGGGACACTACAATGAGCAGTTCTTC

V: TRBV4-1
size: .
D: .
J: TRBJ2-2
CDR3: CASSQSRASVSTGELFF
DNA: TGCGCCAGCAGCCAAAGCCGCGCTAGCGTAAGCACCGGGGAGCTGTTTTTT

V: TRBV25-1
size: .
D: .
J: TRBJ1-3
CDR3: CASSDPGRSSGNTIYF
DNA: TGTGCCAGCAGTGACCCGGGACGGTCCTCTGGAAACACCATATATTTT

V: TRBV20-1
size: once
D: .
J: TRBJ1-2
CDR3: CSASSEGGRPNYGYTF
DNA: TGCAGTGCTAGTTCGGAAGGGGGAAGACCTAACTATGGCTACACCTTC

V: TRBV7-9
size: .
D: .
J: TRBJ2-7
CDR3: CASSNSYEQYF
DNA: TGTGCCAGCAGCAACTCCTACGAGCAGTACTTC

V: TRBV28
size: .
D: .
J: TRBJ1-4
CDR3: CASSFRRSNEKLFF
DNA: TGTGCCAGCAGTTTTCGGCGGTCTAATGAAAAACTGTTTTTT

V: TRBV5-5
size: .
D: .
J: TRBJ2-1
CDR3: CASSRQNYNEQFF
DNA: TGTGCCAGCAGTCGACAGAACTACAATGAGCAGTTCTTC

V: TRBV4-2
size: .
D: .
J: TRBJ1-4
CDR3: CASSQHRRGNEKLFF
DNA: TGTGCCAGCAGCCAACACAGGCGTGGTAATGAAAAACTGTTTTTT

V: TRBV11-2
size: .
D: TRBD1
J: TRBJ1-3
CDR3: CASSSSIGQGGNTIYF
DNA: TGTGCCAGCAGCTCGTCAATCGGACAGGGGGGAAACACCATATATTTT

V: TRBV11-3
size: .
D: .
J: TRBJ2-1
CDR3: CASSLSVGETCPRQYNEQFF
DNA: TGTGCCAGCAGCTTAAGTGTGGGGGAGACTTGCCCCAGACAGTACAATGAGCAGTTCTTC

V: TRBV2
size: .
D: .
J: TRBJ1-2
CDR3: CASSFYSAPNYGYTF
DNA: TGTGCCAGCAGCTTCTACAGCGCTCCAAACTATGGCTACACCTTC

V: TRBV6-4
size: .
D: TRBD1
J: TRBJ2-1
CDR3: CASSDSPGGLRNEQFF
DNA: TGTGCCAGCAGTGACTCGCCAGGGGGATTGAGGAATGAGCAGTTCTTC

V: TRBV19
size: .
D: TRBD1
J: TRBJ2-7
CDR3: CASTPGGQGYEQYF
DNA: TGTGCCAGTACCCCTGGCGGACAGGGCTACGAGCAGTACTTC

V: TRBV24-1
size: few
D: .
J: TRBJ1-1
CDR3: CATRDRWNTEAFF
DNA: TGTGCCACCAGGGATAGGTGGAACACTGAAGCTTTCTTT

V: TRBV7-9
size: .
D: .
J: TRBJ2-3
CDR3: CASSLGPTSTDTQYF
DNA: TGTGCCAGCAGCTTAGGGCCCACTAGCACAGATACGCAGTATTTT

V: TRBV19
size: .
D: .
J: TRBJ1-1
CDR3: CASREDTEAFF
DNA: TGTGCCAGTAGGGAGGACACTGAAGCTTTCTTT

V: TRBV5-8
size: .
D: .
J: TRBJ1-2
CDR3: CASSLWGDYGYTF
DNA: TGTGCCAGCAGCTTGTGGGGGGACTATGGCTACACCTTC

V: TRBV28
size: .
D: .
J: TRBJ2-1
CDR3: CASSLTKSEQFF
DNA: TGTGCCAGCAGTCTCACTAAGAGTGAGCAGTTCTTC

V: TRBV5-5
size: few
D: .
J: TRBJ2-1
CDR3: CASSLAGQGFNEQFF
DNA: TGTGCCAGCAGCTTGGCAGGCCAGGGTTTCAATGAGCAGTTCTTC

V: TRBV30
size: once
D: .
J: TRBJ1-5
CDR3: CAWSVPGGPQHF
DNA: TGTGCCTGGAGTGTCCCCGGGGGTCCCCAGCATTTT

V: TRBV5-1
size: .
D: TRBD2
J: TRBJ2-1
CDR3: CASSLATSGSREQFF
DNA: TGCGCCAGCAGCTTGGCCACTAGCGGGAGCCGGGAGCAGTTCTTC

V: TRBV5-1
size: .
D: TRBD2
J: TRBJ2-3
CDR3: CASSLIGTSGRGGTDTQYF
DNA: TGCGCCAGCAGCTTGATTGGGACTAGCGGGAGAGGAGGCACAGATACGCAGTATTTT